The clone carrying this T cell receptor (beta chain) was observed a single time. The antigen remains undetermined. This specimen belongs to a study of OX40 agonist ivuxolimab in advanced cancers. Points from the study as a whole: Some nonresponders likewise displayed low normalized T-cell clonal expansion. In the 0.1 to 3.0 mg/kg range, CD4+ and CD8+ blood T cells had expanded clonally by week 6.

Germline V CDR1 and CDR2: SGDLS, YYNGEE. The CDR3 totals 19 residues. V trimming: 2 bases; J trimming: 8 bases; junction bases outside the gene matches: 21. Patients were ineligible given autoimmune disease history or systemic immunosuppression. TCRdb's copy holds only in-frame clones and misses some; the assay was immunoSEQ multiplex PCR. The sample consists of fewer than 75,000 clones, approximately 90% of them appearing once. This sequence joins TRBV9 and TRBJ2-2; 7 bases match TRBD2. The TCR sequence derives from an adult with an advanced solid tumor such as melanoma, head and neck, liver or kidney cancer. The material sequenced was CD4+ or CD8+ T cells sorted from blood, taken in a trial of the OX40 agonist ivuxolimab. The CDR3 DNA is TGTGCCAGCAGCGTGAGGGAGGGAGGTGTCGCGGGATCGTCGGGGGAGCTGTTTTTT. This sequence encodes CASSVREGGVAGSSGELFF.